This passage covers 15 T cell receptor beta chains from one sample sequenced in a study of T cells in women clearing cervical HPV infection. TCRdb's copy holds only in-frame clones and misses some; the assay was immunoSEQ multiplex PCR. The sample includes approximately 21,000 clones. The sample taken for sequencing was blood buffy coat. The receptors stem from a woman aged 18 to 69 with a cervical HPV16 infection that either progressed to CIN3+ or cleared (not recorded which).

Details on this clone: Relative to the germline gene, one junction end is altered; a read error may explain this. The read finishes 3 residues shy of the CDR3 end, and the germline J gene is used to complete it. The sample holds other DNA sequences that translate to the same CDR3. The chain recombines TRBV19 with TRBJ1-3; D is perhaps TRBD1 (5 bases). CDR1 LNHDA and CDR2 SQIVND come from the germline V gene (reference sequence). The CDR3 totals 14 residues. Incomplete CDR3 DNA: TGTGCCAGTAGTATAGGGAGGGGAGGAAACACA. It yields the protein CASSIGRGGNT. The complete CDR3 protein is CASSIGRGGNTIYF.

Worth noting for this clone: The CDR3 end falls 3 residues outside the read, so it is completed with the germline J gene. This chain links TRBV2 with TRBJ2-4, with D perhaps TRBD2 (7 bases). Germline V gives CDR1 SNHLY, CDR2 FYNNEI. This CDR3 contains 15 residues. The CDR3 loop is CASSGRSGGAKPQYF. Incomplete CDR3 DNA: TGTGCCAGCAGCGGGCGATCTGGGGGGGCTAAGCCT.

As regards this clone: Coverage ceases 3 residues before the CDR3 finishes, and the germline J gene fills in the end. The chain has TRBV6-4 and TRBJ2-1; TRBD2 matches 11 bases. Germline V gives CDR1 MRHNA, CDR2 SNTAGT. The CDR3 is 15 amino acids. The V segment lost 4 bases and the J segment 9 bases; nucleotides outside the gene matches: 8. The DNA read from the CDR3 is TGTGCCAGCAGTGCCGGGACTAGCGGCGGGGGTGAG. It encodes CASSAGTSGGGE. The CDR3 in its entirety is CASSAGTSGGGEQFF.

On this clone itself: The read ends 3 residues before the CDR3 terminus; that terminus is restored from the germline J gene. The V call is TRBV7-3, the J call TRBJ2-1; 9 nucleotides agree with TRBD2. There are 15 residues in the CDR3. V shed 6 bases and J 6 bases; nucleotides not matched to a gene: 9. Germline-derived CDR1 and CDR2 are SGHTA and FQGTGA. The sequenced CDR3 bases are TGTGCCAGCAGTCTAAGCGGGAGGCTAGTCAATGAG. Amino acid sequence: CASSLSGRLVNE. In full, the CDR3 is CASSLSGRLVNEQFF.

The sequenced CDR3 bases are TGTGCCAGCAGTCCGGACAGCCCTAATCAGCCC. It yields the protein CASSPDSPNQP. The whole CDR3 is CASSPDSPNQPQHF. The chain recombines TRBV2 with TRBJ1-5; TRBD1 is a possible D gene (6 bases). The read comes to an end 3 residues before the CDR3 does, leaving the germline J gene to fill in the end. This CDR3 is 14 amino acids long. Looked up from germline, CDR1 is SNHLY and CDR2 is FYNNEI. V was shortened by 5 bases and J by 4 bases, with 12 bases between the two germline ends.

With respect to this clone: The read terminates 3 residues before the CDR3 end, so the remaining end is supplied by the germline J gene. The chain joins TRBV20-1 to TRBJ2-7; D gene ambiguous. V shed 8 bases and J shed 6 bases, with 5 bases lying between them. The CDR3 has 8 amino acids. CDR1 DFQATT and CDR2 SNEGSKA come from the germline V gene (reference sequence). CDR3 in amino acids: CSPSEQYF. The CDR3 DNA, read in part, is TGCAGTCCCAGCGAG.

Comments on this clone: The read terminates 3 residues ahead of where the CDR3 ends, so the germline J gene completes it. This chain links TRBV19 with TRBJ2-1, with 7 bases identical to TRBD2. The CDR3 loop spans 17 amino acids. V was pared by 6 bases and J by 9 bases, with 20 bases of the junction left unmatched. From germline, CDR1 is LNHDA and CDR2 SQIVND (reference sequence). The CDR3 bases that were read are TGTGCCAGTAGCCAACATCCTGGACTAGTATCCTTTGGTGAG. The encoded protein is CASSQHPGLVSFGE. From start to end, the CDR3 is CASSQHPGLVSFGEQFF.

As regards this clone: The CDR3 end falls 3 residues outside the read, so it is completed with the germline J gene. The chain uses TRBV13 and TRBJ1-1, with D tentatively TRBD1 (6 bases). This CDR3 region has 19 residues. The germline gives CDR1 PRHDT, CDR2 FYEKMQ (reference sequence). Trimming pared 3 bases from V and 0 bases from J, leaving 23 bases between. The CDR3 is CASSFRRYTGQRMNTEAFF. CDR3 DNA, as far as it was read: TGTGCCAGCAGCTTCAGGCGATATACAGGGCAGAGAATGAACACTGAA.

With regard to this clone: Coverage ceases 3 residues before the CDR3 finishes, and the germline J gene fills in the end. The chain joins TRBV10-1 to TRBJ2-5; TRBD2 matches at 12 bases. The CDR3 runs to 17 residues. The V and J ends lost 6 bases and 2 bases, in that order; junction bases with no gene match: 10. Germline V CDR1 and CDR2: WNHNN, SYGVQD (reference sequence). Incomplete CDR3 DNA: TGCGCCAGCAGCGCGGGGCTGACTAGCGGGAGTCAAGAGACC. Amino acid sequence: CASSAGLTSGSQET. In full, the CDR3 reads CASSAGLTSGSQETQYF.

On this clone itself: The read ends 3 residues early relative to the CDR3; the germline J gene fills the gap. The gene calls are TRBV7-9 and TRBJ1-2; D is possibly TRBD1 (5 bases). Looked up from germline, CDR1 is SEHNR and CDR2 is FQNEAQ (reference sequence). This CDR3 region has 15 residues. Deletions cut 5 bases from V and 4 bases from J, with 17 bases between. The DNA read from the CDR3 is TGTGCCAGCAGCCTATCAGGGTGGGGGGTCTATGGC. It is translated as CASSLSGWGVYG. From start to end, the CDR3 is CASSLSGWGVYGYTF.

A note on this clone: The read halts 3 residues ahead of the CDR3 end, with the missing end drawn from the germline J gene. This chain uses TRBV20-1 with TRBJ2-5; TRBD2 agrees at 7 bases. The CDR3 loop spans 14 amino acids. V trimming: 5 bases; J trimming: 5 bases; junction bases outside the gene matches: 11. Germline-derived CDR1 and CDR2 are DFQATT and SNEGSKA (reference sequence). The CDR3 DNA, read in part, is TGCAGTGCTTTCCACTGGACTAGTAGGGAGACC. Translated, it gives CSAFHWTSRET. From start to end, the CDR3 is CSAFHWTSRETQYF.

The sequenced part of the CDR3 DNA is TGTGCCAGCCGTTCCTCTACAGGTTTATACGAG. Its protein is CASRSSTGLYE. The full CDR3 protein is CASRSSTGLYEQYF. V gene TRBV28 combines with J gene TRBJ2-7, with D perhaps TRBD1 (5 bases). The read terminates 3 residues ahead of where the CDR3 ends, so the germline J gene completes it. Germline CDR1 MDHEN, CDR2 SYDVKM. The CDR3 has 14 amino acids. With 8 bases removed from V and 4 bases from J, the gap between germline ends came to 18 bases.

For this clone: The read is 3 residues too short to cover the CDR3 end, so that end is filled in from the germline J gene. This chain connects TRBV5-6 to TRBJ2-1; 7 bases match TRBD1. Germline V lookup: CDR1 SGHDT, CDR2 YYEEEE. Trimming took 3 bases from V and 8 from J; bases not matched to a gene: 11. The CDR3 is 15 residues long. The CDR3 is CASSSLNRGLDEQFF. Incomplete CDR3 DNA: TGTGCCAGCAGCTCCCTAAACAGGGGATTGGATGAG.

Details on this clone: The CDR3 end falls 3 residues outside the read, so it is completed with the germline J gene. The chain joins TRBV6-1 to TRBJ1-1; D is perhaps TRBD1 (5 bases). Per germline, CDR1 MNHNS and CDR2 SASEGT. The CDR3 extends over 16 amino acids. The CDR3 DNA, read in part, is TGTGCCAGCAGTGAATCTGCTGGGGCGGAGGGGTTCGAA. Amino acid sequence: CASSESAGAEGFE. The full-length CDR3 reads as CASSESAGAEGFEAFF.

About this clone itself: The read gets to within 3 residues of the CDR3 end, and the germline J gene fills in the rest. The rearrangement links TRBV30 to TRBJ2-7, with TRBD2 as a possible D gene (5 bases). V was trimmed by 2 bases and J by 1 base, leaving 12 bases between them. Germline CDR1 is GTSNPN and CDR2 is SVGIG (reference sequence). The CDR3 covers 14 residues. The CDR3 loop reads CAWSSLSGSYEQYF. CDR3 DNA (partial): TGTGCCTGGAGTTCTCTAAGCGGATCCTACGAG.